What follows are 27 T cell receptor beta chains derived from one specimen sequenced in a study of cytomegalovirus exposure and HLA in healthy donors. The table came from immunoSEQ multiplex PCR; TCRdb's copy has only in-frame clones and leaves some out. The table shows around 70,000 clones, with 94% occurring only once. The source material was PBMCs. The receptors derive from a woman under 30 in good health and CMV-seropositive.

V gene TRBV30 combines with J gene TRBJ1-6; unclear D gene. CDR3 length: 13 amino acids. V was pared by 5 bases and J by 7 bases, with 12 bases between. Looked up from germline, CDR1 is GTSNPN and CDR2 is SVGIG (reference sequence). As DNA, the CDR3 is TGTGCCTGGGGTCGGGTTGGGAATTCACCCCTCCACTTT. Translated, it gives CAWGRVGNSPLHF.

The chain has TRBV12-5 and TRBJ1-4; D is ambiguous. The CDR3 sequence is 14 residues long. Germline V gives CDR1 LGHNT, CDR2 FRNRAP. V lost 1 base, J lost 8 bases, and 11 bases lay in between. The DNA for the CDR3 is TGTGCTAGTGGTTTGGGGGCAGGTAGGGAAAAACTGTTTTTT. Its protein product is CASGLGAGREKLFF.

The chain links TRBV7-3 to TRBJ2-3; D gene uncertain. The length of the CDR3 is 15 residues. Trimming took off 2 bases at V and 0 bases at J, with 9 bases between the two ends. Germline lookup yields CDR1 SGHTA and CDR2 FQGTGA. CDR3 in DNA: TGTGCCAGCAGCTTAGGGCTACTTAGCACAGATACGCAGTATTTT. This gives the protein CASSLGLLSTDTQYF.

The CDR3 DNA follows: TGTGCCAGCACCCCTCGGAGGGTACAAGAGACCCAGTACTTC. Translated: CASTPRRVQETQYF. This rearrangement joins TRBV25-1 to TRBJ2-5; maybe TRBD2 (6 bases). The CDR3 length is 14 residues. The V end lost 7 bases, the J end lost 2 bases, and 14 bases lay between the germline ends. Germline-derived CDR1 and CDR2 are MGHDK and SYGVNS.

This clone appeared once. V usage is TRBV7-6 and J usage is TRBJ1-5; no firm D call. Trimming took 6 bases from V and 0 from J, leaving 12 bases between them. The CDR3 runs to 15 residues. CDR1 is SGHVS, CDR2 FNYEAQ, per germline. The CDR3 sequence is CASSQYSSSNQPQHF. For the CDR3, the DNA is TGTGCCAGCAGTCAATACTCGAGTAGCAATCAGCCCCAGCATTTT.

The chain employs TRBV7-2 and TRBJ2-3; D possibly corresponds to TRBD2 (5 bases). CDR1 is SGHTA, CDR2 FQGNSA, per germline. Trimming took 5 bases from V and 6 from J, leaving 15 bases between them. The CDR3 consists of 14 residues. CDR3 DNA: TGTGCCAGCAGCCACGGGGTCACAACCGATACGCAGTATTTT. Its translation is CASSHGVTTDTQYF. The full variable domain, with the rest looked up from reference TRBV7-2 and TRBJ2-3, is GAGVSQSPSNKVTEKGKDVELRCDPISGHTALYWYRQSLGQGLEFLIYFQGNSAPDKSGLPSDRFSAERTGGSVSTLTIQRTQQEDSAVYLCASSHGVTTDTQYFGPGTRLTVL.

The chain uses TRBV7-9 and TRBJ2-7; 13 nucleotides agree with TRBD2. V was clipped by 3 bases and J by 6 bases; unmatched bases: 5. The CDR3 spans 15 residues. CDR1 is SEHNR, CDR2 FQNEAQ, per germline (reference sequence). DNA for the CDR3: TGTGCCAGCAGCTTCCCGGGACTAGCGGGATTCGAGCAGTACTTC. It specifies CASSFPGLAGFEQYF.

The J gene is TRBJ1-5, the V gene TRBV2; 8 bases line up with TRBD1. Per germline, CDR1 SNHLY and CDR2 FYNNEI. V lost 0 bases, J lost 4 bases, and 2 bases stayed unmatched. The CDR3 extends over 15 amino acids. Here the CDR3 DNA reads TGTGCCAGCAGTGAAGCGGACAGGGAGAATCAGCCCCAGCATTTT. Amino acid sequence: CASSEADRENQPQHF.

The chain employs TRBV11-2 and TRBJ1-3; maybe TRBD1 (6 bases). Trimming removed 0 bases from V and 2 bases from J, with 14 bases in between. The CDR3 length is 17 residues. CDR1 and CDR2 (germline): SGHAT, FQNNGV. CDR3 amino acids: CASSLDLGQFAGNTIYF. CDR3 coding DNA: TGTGCCAGCAGCTTAGACCTTGGACAGTTTGCTGGAAACACCATATATTTT.

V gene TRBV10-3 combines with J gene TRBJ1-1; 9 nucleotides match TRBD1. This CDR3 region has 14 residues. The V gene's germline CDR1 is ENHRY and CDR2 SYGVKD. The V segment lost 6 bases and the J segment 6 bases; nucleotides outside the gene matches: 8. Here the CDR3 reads CAISPQGARAEAFF. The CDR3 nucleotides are TGTGCCATCAGCCCACAGGGGGCTCGGGCTGAAGCTTTCTTT.

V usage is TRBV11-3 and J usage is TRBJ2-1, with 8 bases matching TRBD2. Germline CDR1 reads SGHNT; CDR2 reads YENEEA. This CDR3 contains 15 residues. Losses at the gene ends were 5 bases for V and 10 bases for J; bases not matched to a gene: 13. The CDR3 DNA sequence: TGTGCCAGCAGCCCGGGGACGGGAGGGGTCGGGGAGCAGTTCTTC. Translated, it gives CASSPGTGGVGEQFF.

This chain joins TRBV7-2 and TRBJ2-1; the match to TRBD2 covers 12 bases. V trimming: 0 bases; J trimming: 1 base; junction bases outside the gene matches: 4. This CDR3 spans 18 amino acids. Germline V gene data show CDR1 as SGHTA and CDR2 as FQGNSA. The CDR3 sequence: CASSLALAGGLSYNEQFF. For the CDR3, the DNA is TGTGCCAGCAGCTTAGCACTAGCGGGGGGTTTATCCTACAATGAGCAGTTCTTC.

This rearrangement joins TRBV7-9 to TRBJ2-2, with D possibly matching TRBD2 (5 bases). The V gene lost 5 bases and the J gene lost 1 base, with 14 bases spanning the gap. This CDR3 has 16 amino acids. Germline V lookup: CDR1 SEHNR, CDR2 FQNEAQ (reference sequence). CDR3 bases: TGTGCCAGCAGCCTCCTCGGCGGGCGGAACACCGGGGAGCTGTTTTTT. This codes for CASSLLGGRNTGELFF.

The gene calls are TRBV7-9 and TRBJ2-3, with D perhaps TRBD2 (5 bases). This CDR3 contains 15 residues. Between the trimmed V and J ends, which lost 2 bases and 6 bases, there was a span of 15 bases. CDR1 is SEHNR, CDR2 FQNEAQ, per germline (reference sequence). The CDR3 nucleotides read TGTGCCAGCAGCTTACTTCCGGGGAAACGGGATACGCAGTATTTT. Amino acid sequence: CASSLLPGKRDTQYF.

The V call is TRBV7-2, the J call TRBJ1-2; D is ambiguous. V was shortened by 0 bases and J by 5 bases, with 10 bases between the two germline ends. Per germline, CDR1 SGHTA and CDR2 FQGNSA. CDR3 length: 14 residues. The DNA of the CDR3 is TGTGCCAGCAGCTTAGCGCAGAGGTTATATGGCTACACCTTC. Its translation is CASSLAQRLYGYTF.

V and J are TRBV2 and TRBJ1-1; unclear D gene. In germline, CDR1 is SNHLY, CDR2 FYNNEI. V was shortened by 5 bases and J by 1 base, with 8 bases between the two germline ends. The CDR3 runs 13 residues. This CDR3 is CASSSEWNTEAFF. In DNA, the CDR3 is TGTGCCAGCAGTAGCGAGTGGAACACTGAAGCTTTCTTT.

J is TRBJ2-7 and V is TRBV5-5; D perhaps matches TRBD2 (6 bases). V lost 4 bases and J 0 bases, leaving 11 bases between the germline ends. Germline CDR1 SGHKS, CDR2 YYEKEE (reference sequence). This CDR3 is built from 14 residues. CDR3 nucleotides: TGTGCCAGCAGCGGAAGGGGAGGCTCCTACGAGCAGTACTTC. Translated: CASSGRGGSYEQYF. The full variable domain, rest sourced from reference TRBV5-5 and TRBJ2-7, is DAGVTQSPTHLIKTRGQQVTLRCSPISGHKSVSWYQQVLGQGPQFIFQYYEKEERGRGNFPDRFSARQFPNYSSELNVNALLLGDSALYLCASSGRGGSYEQYFGPGTRLTVT.

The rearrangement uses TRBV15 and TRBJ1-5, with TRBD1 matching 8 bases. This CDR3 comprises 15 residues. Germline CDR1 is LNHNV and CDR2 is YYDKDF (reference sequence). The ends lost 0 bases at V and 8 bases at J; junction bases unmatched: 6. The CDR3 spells CATSRDRAGGKPQHF. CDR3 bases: TGTGCCACCAGCAGAGATCGGGCAGGGGGCAAGCCCCAGCATTTT.

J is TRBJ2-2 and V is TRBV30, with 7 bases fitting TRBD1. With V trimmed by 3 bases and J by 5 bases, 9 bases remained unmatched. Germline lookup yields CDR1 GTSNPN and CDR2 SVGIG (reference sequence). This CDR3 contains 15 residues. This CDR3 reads CAWSRQGVFTGELFF. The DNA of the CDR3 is TGTGCCTGGAGCCGACAGGGCGTGTTTACCGGGGAGCTGTTTTTT.

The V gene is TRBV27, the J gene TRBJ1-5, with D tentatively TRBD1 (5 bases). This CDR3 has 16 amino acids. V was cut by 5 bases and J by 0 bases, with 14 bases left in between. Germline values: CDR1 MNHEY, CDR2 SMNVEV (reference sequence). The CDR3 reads CASSETATYSNQPQHF. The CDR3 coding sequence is TGTGCCAGCAGTGAGACAGCGACATATAGCAATCAGCCCCAGCATTTT.

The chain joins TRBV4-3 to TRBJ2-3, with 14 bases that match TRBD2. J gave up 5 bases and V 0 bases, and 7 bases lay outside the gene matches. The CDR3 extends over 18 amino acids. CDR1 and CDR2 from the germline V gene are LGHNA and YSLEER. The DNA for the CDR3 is TGCGCCAGCAGCCAAGATGACGGACTAGCGGGGGGATTAGATACGCAGTATTTT. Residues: CASSQDDGLAGGLDTQYF.

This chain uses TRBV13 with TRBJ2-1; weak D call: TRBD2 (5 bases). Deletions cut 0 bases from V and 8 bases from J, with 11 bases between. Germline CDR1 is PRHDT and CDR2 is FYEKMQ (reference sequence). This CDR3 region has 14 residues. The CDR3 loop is CASSLGGRVDEQFF. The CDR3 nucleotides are TGTGCCAGCAGCTTAGGAGGGAGAGTTGATGAGCAGTTCTTC.

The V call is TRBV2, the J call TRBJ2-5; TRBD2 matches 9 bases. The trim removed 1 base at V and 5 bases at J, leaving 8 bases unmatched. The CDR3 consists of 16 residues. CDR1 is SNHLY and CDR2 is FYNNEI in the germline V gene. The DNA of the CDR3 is TGTGCCAGCAGTGAAGTGGCGGGAGGGCCCGGTGAGACCCAGTACTTC. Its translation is CASSEVAGGPGETQYF.

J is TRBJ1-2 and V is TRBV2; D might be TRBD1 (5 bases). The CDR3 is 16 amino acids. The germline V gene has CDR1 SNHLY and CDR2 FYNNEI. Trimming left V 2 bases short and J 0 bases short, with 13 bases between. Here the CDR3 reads CASSEPPGRANYGYTF. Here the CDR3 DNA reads TGTGCCAGCAGTGAACCGCCGGGCAGGGCTAACTATGGCTACACCTTC.

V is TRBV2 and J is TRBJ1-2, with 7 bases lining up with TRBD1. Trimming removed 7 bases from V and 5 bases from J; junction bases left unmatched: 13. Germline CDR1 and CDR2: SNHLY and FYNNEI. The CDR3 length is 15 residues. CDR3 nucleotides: TGTGCCAGCATTAGTTACGAGACAGGGTCATATGGCTACACCTTC. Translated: CASISYETGSYGYTF.

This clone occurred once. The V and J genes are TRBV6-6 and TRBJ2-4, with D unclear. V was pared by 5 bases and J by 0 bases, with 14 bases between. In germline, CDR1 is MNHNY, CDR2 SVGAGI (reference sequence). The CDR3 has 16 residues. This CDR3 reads CASSTPLAEAKNIQYF. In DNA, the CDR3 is TGTGCCAGCAGTACCCCGTTAGCAGAAGCCAAAAACATTCAGTACTTC.

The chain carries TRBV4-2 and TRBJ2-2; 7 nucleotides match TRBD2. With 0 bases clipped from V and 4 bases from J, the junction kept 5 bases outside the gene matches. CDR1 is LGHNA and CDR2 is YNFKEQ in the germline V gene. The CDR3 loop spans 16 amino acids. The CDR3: CASSQEGGSLTGELFF. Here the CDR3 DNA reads TGTGCCAGCAGCCAAGAGGGGGGGAGCCTCACCGGGGAGCTGTTTTTT.